This T cell receptor (beta chain) was found in a study of response to subunit inactivated influenza vaccine. Study results and caveats: New T cells are recruited in small numbers by each seasonal influenza vaccination, according to the authors' suggestion.

With respect to this clonotype: Its matching antigen is unknown.

MiXCR, run by TCRdb on the RT-PCR reads, gives a single entry per CDR3 protein. The sample holds about 520,000 distinct CDR3 sequences, under 8.5% seen once. The material sequenced was PBMCs from blood, taken around 2 years after vaccination. The clonotype comes from a man aged 50 to 75 who received an inactivated influenza vaccine.

The CDR3: CASSQQPTSNYGYTF. DNA for the CDR3: TGTGCCAGCAGCCAGCAGCCTACCTCTAACTATGGCTACACCTTC. This chain joins TRBV3-1 and TRBJ1-2; D unresolved. V shed 3 bases and J shed 0 bases, with 11 bases lying between them. Germline loops: CDR1 LGHDT, CDR2 YNNKEL (reference sequence). The CDR3 contains 15 residues.